A single sample gave rise to the 2 T cell receptor beta chains below, sequenced in a study of spatial heterogeneity in lung cancer. Time point of the sample: sample taken at primary tumor resection. Each CDR3 protein is one row after TCRdb ran MiXCR on the 5' RACE reads. The table has over 10,000 distinct CDR3 sequences, about 4% seen once; the top ten hold under 45%. Sample: PBMCs, taken at surgery. Source of these receptors: a male donor with early-stage non-small cell lung cancer.

This clonotype occurred many times. The chain joins TRBV28 to TRBJ1-6; maybe TRBD1 (5 bases). The CDR3 covers 15 residues. Germline V gives CDR1 MDHEN, CDR2 SYDVKM. V lost 2 bases and J lost 10, with 15 bases in between. CDR3 DNA sequence: TGTGCCAGCAGTTTAGGGGGGAATCGGCCGTCACCCCTCCACTTT. Its protein is CASSLGGNRPSPLHF. Using reference TRBV28 and TRBJ1-6 for the parts outside the CDR3, the full variable domain is DVKVTQSSRYLVKRTGEKVFLECVQDMDHENMFWYRQDPGLGLRLIYFSYDVKMKEKGDIPEGYSVSREKKERFSLILESASTNQTSMYLCASSLGGNRPSPLHFGNGTRLTVT.

This clonotype is termed large (0.1 to 1%). The chain combines TRBV27 with TRBJ2-1; possible D gene TRBD2, 5 bases. Germline-derived CDR1 and CDR2 are MNHEY and SMNVEV (reference sequence). V was pared by 6 bases and J by 6 bases, with 9 bases between. This CDR3 comprises 12 residues. The CDR3 reads CASRLGSNEQFF. The CDR3 region has the DNA TGTGCCAGCAGACTAGGGTCCAATGAGCAGTTCTTC.